In its sample, the clone carrying this T cell receptor beta chain was seen a few times. Between the trimmed V and J ends, which lost 3 bases and 5 bases, there was a span of 12 bases. The CDR3 is 14 amino acids. Germline loops: CDR1 MDHEN, CDR2 SYDVKM. MiXCR was run by TCRdb on the RACE reads, yielding one entry per CDR3 protein. The sample has about 52,000 distinct CDR3 sequences; approximately 11% are singletons. This sample is drawn from a study of human T cells and chemical hapten exposure. Time point in this sample: patch test 1, 2 weeks after DPC sensitization. Treatment denoted: therapeutic diphenylcyclopropenone sensitization with weekly scalp DPC. RNA extraction used unfractionated whole blood as the source of total RNA.

Material: whole blood, obtained in connection with sensitization to the hapten diphenylcyclopropenone (DPC). This chain joins TRBV28 and TRBJ2-3; weak D call: TRBD1 (6 bases). This TCR came from a woman aged 40 to 50 with alopecia areata. Some clones in this sample may be carry-over from other donors' samples. The CDR3 DNA is TGTGCCAGCAGTTTGAGGGGCAGGGGAGATACGCAGTATTTT. Residues: CASSLRGRGDTQYF.